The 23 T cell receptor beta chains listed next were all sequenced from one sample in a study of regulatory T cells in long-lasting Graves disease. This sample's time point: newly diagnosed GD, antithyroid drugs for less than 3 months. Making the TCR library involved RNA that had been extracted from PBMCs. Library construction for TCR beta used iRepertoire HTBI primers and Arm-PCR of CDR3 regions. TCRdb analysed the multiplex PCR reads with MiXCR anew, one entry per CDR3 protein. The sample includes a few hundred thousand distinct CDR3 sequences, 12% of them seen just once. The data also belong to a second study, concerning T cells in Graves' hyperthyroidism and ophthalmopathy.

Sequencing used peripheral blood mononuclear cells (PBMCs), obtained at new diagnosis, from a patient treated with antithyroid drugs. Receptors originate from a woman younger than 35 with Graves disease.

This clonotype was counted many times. CDR3 sequence: CSAMGGSGSDTQYF. The CDR3 nucleotides read TGCAGTGCTATGGGCGGGAGCGGGTCAGATACGCAGTATTTT. The rearrangement links TRBV20-1 to TRBJ2-3, with 7 bases that match TRBD2. J was trimmed by 4 bases and V by 4 bases; bases with no gene match: 8. The germline CDR1 and CDR2 sequences are DFQATT and SNEGSKA (reference sequence). The CDR3 consists of 14 residues.

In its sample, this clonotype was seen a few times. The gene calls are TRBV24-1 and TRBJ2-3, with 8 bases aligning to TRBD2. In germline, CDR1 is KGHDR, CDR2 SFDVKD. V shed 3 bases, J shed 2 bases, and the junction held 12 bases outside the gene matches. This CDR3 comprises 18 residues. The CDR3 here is CATSDHPSAGGATDTQYF. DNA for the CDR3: TGTGCCACCAGTGATCACCCATCCGCGGGGGGCGCCACAGATACGCAGTATTTT.

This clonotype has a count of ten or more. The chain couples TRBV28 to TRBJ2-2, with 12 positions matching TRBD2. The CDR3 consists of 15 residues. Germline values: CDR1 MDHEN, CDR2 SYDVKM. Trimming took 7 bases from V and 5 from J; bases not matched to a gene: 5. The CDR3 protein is CASTTSGSSTGELFF. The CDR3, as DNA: TGTGCCAGCACGACTAGCGGGAGTTCGACCGGGGAGCTGTTTTTT.

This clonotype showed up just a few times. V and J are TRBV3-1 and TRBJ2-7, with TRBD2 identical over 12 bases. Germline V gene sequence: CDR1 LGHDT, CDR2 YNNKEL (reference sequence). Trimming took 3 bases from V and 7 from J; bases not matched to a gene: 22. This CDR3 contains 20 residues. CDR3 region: CASSHFGGGGPSGRAGEQYF. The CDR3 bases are TGTGCCAGCAGCCATTTTGGGGGAGGAGGGCCTAGCGGGAGGGCCGGGGAGCAGTACTTC.

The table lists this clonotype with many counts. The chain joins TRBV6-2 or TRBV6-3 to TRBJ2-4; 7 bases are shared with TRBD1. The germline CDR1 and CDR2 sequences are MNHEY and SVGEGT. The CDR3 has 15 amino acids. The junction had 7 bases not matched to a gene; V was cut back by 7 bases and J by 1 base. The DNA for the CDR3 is TGTGCCAGCAAAAGGGGACAGACGGCCAAAAACATTCAGTACTTC. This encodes CASKRGQTAKNIQYF.

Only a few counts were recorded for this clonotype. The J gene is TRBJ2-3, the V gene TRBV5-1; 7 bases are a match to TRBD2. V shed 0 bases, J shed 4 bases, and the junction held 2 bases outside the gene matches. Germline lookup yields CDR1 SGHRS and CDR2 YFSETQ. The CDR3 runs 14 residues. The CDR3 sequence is CASSLGTRADTQYF. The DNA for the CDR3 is TGCGCCAGCAGCTTGGGGACTAGAGCAGATACGCAGTATTTT.

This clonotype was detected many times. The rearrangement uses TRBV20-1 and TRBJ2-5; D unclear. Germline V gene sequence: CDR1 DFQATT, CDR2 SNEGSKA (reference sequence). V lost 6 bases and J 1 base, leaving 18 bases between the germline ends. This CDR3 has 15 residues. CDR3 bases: TGCAGTGCCAAACCGGGTCAACATATCCAAGAGACCCAGTACTTC. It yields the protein CSAKPGQHIQETQYF.

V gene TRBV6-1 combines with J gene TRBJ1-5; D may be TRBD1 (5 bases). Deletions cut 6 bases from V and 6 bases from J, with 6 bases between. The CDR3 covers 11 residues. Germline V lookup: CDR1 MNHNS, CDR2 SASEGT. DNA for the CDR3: TGTGCCAGCAGCCAGGGTCAGCCCCAGCATTTT. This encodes CASSQGQPQHF.

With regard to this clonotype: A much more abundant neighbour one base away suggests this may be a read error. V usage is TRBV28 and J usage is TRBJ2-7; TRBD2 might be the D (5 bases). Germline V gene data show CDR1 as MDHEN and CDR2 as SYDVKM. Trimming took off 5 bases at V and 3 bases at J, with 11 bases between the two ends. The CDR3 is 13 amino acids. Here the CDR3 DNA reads TGTGCCAGCAGTCACCAACTAGTCTACGAGCAGTACTTC. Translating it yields CASSHQLVYEQYF.

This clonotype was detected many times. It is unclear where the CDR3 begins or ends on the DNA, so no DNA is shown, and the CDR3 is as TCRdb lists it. CDR3: CASSTSGQNTEAFF. The genes are TRBV12-3 or TRBV12-4 and TRBJ1-1; TRBD1 was called by the table and not checked on the DNA. The CDR3 is made up of 14 amino acids, end residues included.

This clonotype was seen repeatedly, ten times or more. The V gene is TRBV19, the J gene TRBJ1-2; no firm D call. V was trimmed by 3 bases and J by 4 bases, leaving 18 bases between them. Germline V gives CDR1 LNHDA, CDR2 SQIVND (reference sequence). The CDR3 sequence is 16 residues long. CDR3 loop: CASSIILAAASYGYTF. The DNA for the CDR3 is TGTGCCAGTAGTATCATTCTTGCGGCAGCGAGCTATGGCTACACCTTC.

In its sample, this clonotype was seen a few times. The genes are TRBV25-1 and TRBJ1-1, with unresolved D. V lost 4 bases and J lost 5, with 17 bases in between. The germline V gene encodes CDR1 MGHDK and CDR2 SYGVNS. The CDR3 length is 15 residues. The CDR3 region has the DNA TGTGCCAGCAGTGCCCTCGGAGAGGGCAAAACTGAAGCTTTCTTT. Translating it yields CASSALGEGKTEAFF.

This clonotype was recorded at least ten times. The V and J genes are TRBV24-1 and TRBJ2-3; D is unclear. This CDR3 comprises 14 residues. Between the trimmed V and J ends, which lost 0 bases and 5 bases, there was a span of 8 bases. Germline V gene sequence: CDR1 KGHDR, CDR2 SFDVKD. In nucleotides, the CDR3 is TGTGCCACCAGTGATTTGCTGGGCGGAGATACGCAGTATTTT. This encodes CATSDLLGGDTQYF.

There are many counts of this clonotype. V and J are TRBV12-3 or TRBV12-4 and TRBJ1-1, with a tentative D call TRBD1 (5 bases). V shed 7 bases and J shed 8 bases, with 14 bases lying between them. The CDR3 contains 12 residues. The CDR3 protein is CASTWDFGEAFF. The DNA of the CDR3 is TGTGCCAGCACCTGGGACTTCGGGGAAGCTTTCTTT.

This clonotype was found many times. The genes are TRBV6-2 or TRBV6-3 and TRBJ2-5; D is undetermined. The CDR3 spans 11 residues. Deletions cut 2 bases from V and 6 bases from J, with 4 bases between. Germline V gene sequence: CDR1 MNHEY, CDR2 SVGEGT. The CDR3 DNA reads TGTGCCAGCAGTTACCCCCAGACCCAGTACTTC. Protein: CASSYPQTQYF.

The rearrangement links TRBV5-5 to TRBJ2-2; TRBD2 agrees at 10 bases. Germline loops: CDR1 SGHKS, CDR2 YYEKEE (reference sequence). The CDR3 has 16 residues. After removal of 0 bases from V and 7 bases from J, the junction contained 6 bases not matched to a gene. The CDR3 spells CASSLGTSGNIGELFF. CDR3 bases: TGTGCCAGCAGCTTGGGAACTAGCGGGAATATCGGGGAGCTGTTTTTT. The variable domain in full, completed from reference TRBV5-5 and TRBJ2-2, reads DAGVTQSPTHLIKTRGQQVTLRCSPISGHKSVSWYQQVLGQGPQFIFQYYEKEERGRGNFPDRFSARQFPNYSSELNVNALLLGDSALYLCASSLGTSGNIGELFFGEGSRLTVL.

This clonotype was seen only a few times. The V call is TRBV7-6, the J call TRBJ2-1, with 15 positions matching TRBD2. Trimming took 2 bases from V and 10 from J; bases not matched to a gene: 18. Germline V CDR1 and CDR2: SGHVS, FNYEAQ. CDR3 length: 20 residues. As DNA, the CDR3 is TGTGCCAGCAGCTTACCGGGACTAGCGGGGGGCCGGGTAAGTCTGGTGGAGCAGTTCTTC. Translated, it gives CASSLPGLAGGRVSLVEQFF.

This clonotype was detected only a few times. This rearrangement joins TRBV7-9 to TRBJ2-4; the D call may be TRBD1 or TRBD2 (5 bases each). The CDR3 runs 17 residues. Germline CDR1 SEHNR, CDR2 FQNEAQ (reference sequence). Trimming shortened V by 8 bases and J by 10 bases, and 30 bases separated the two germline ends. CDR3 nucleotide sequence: TGTGCCAGCGCATCTAGCTTCGGACACGCCACTTCTCGGATTCAGTACTTC. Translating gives CASASSFGHATSRIQYF.

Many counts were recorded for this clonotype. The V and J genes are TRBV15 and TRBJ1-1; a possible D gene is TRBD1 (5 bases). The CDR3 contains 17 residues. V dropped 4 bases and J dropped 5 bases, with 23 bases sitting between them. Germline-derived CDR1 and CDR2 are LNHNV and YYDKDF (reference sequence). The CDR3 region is CATSTRRPGRGWTEAFF. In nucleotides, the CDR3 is TGTGCCACCAGCACCCGGAGACCGGGGCGGGGGTGGACTGAAGCTTTCTTT.

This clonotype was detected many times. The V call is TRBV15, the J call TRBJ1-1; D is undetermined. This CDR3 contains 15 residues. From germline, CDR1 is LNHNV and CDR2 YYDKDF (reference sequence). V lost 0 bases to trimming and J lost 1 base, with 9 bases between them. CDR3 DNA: TGTGCCACCAGCAGAGATCTGACGGAGAACACTGAAGCTTTCTTT. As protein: CATSRDLTENTEAFF.

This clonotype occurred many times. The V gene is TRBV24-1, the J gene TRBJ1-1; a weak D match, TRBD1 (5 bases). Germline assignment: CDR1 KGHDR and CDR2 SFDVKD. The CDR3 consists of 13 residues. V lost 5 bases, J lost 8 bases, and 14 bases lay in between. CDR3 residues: CATSGPGGVEAFF. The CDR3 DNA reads TGTGCCACCAGTGGTCCCGGGGGTGTGGAAGCTTTCTTT.

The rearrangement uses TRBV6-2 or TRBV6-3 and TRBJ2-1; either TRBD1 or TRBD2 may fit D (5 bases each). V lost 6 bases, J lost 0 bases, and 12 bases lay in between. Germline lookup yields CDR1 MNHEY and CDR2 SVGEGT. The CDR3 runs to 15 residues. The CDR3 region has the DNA TGTGCCAGCAGCATGATGGGGGACTCCTACAATGAGCAGTTCTTC. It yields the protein CASSMMGDSYNEQFF.

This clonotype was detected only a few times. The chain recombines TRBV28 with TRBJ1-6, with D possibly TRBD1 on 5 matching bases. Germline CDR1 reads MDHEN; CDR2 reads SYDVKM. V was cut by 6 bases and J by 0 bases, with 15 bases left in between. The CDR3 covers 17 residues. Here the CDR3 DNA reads TGTGCCAGCAGGCCCAGGGTCATTAGCTCCTATAATTCACCCCTCCACTTT. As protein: CASRPRVISSYNSPLHF. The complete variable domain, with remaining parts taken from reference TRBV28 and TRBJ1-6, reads DVKVTQSSRYLVKRTGEKVFLECVQDMDHENMFWYRQDPGLGLRLIYFSYDVKMKEKGDIPEGYSVSREKKERFSLILESASTNQTSMYLCASRPRVISSYNSPLHFGNGTRLTVT.